A single sample gave rise to the 10 T cell receptor beta chains below, sequenced in a study of early T cells in non-severe SARS-CoV-2 infection. Each CDR3 protein is one row after TCRdb ran MiXCR on the 5' RACE reads. The sample lists just over 70,000 distinct CDR3 sequences, about an eighth occurring once. Sequenced: whole blood. These receptors were collected from an adult who was a healthcare worker with PCR-confirmed SARS-CoV-2 infection or an uninfected control (not recorded which).

This clonotype has at least ten counts. The chain combines TRBV5-1 with TRBJ2-1; D possibly corresponds to TRBD2 (6 bases). Germline CDR1 and CDR2: SGHRS and YFSETQ. The CDR3 runs 14 residues. The V end lost 0 bases, the J end lost 8 bases, and 12 bases lay between the germline ends. As DNA, the CDR3 is TGCGCCAGCAGCTTGGAGGAGGGGCGCTATGAGCAGTTCTTC. Protein: CASSLEEGRYEQFF. Full variable domain (remainder filled in from reference TRBV5-1 and TRBJ2-1): KAGVTQTPRYLIKTRGQQVTLSCSPISGHRSVSWYQQTPGQGLQFLFEYFSETQRNKGNFPGRFSGRQFSNSRSEMNVSTLELGDSALYLCASSLEEGRYEQFFGPGTRLTVL.

This clonotype was detected ten times or more. The chain carries TRBV29-1 and TRBJ1-2, with D perhaps TRBD1 (5 bases). V dropped 3 bases and J dropped 2 bases, with 10 bases sitting between them. The length of the CDR3 is 13 residues. Per the germline V gene, CDR1 is SQVTM and CDR2 is ANQGSEA. The CDR3 region is CSVERGRNYGYTF. CDR3 bases: TGCAGCGTTGAGAGGGGCAGGAACTATGGCTACACCTTC.

This clonotype appeared many times. The chain couples TRBV10-3 to TRBJ1-1; 7 bases line up with TRBD1. The CDR3 is 15 residues long. Per the germline V gene, CDR1 is ENHRY and CDR2 is SYGVKD. With 9 bases clipped from V and 4 bases from J, the junction kept 14 bases outside the gene matches. This CDR3 reads CAMRDTDSGGTEAFF. CDR3 DNA: TGTGCCATGAGGGACACCGACTCAGGGGGCACTGAAGCTTTCTTT.

This clonotype has at least ten counts. V gene TRBV12-3 or TRBV12-4 combines with J gene TRBJ1-5; D is ambiguous. This CDR3 has 16 amino acids. V was clipped by 5 bases and J by 4 bases, with 18 bases between them. The CDR3 reads CASSPPGKQWNQPQHF. As DNA, the CDR3 is TGTGCCAGCAGTCCGCCGGGCAAACAATGGAATCAGCCCCAGCATTTT.

Only one count was recorded for this clonotype. Just one base apart from a much larger clone, this may be a read error. This chain connects TRBV20-1 to TRBJ2-7; 7 bases fit TRBD1. CDR1 and CDR2 from the germline V gene are DFQATT and SNEGSKA (reference sequence). Germline trimming cut 5 bases from V and 2 bases from J; bases unmatched to any gene: 6. This CDR3 has 13 residues. The CDR3 loop is CSALGQRAYEQYF. CDR3 sequence (DNA): TGCAGTGCTTTGGGACAGAGGGCCTACGAGCAGTACTTC.

This sequence joins TRBV30 and TRBJ1-1; D not certain. Germline V gene data show CDR1 as GTSNPN and CDR2 as SVGIG (reference sequence). The CDR3 is made up of 10 amino acids. The V gene lost 5 bases and the J gene lost 4 bases, with 5 bases spanning the gap. The CDR3 DNA is TGTGCCTGGGATGGCACTGAAGCTTTCTTT. Amino acid sequence: CAWDGTEAFF. Using reference TRBV30 and TRBJ1-1 for the parts outside the CDR3, the full variable domain is SQTIHQWPATLVQPVGSPLSLECTVEGTSNPNLYWYRQAAGRGLQLLFYSVGIGQISSEVPQNLSASRPQDRQFILSSKKLLLSDSGFYLCAWDGTEAFFGQGTRLTVV.

This clonotype showed up many times. V is TRBV11-2 and J is TRBJ2-1; D gene ambiguous. The germline gives CDR1 SGHAT, CDR2 FQNNGV. CDR3 length: 11 amino acids. V lost 2 bases to trimming and J lost 12 bases, with 8 bases between them. In DNA form, the CDR3 reads TGTGCCAGCAGCTTAAACCGGGCGCAGTTCTTC. The encoded protein is CASSLNRAQFF.

Ten or more counts support this clonotype. The chain has TRBV7-2 and TRBJ1-6, with 7 bases lining up with TRBD1. The germline gives CDR1 SGHTA, CDR2 FQGNSA. The trim removed 7 bases at V and 5 bases at J, leaving 5 bases unmatched. CDR3 length: 14 residues. The CDR3 is CASTLQGNNSPLHF. The CDR3 nucleotides are TGTGCCAGCACCCTACAGGGGAATAATTCACCCCTCCACTTT.

This clonotype was seen at least ten times. As DNA, the CDR3 is TGCGCCAGCAGCCCTACTCCTAGTGTAAGCACAGATACGCAGTATTTT. The encoded protein is CASSPTPSVSTDTQYF. The chain is built from TRBV4-3 and TRBJ2-3; D is unresolved. CDR3 length equals 16 residues. Germline V gives CDR1 LGHNA, CDR2 YSLEER. V was pared by 4 bases and J by 0 bases, with 14 bases between.

Within the sample, this clonotype is medium-sized. J is TRBJ1-5 and V is TRBV6-2 or TRBV6-3, with D perhaps TRBD1 (6 bases). The CDR3 covers 13 residues. Trimming shortened V by 8 bases and J by 3 bases, and 11 bases separated the two germline ends. Per the germline V gene, CDR1 is MNHEY and CDR2 is SVGEGT. In DNA form, the CDR3 reads TGTGCCAGCTCTCGACAGGACAATCAGCCCCAGCATTTT. Its protein product is CASSRQDNQPQHF.